This TCR beta chain was identified during a study of response to subunit inactivated influenza vaccine. CDR1 is DFQATT and CDR2 is SNEGSKA in the germline V gene (reference sequence). Trimming left V 4 bases short and J 7 bases short, with 16 bases between. The CDR3 totals 13 residues. In its sample, this clonotype was seen a few times. Its antigen is currently unknown. Findings and limits, study-wide: That few new T cells are recruited by each seasonal influenza vaccination was the authors' suggestion.

TCRdb reanalysed the RT-PCR reads using MiXCR and keeps one entry per CDR3 protein. The sample gives more than 700,000 distinct CDR3 sequences, roughly 20% of which show up once; about 9.4% is in the top ten. The origin of this receptor is a man in his fifties or sixties who received an inactivated influenza vaccine. The chain combines TRBV20-1 with TRBJ2-5; D unresolved. The sequenced sample was PBMCs from blood, obtained roughly 5 days after vaccination. The CDR3 DNA reads TGCAGTGCTACAGGTGACAATACGGGGACCCAGTACTTC. It encodes CSATGDNTGTQYF.